One and the same sample provided the 26 T cell receptor beta chains below, sequenced in a study of technical replicates of blood from a few donors. Clones were sequenced by immunoSEQ multiplex PCR, and TCRdb holds only the in-frame ones, with some missing. The table includes tens of thousands of clones, 92% detected once. The source material was PBMCs. The receptors originated from a human donor in good health. Some clones in this sample may be carry-over from other donors' samples.

The chain has TRBV11-2 and TRBJ2-7; D perhaps matches TRBD2 (7 bases). The CDR3 runs 15 residues. The V and J ends lost 5 bases and 2 bases respectively, with 16 bases between them. CDR1 SGHAT and CDR2 FQNNGV come from the germline V gene. The CDR3 is CASSLPRGPTYEQYF. Here the CDR3 DNA reads TGTGCCAGCAGCCTCCCGCGGGGGCCGACCTACGAGCAGTACTTC.

Only a few counts were recorded for this clone. This rearrangement joins TRBV2 to TRBJ2-7, with TRBD2 identical over 12 bases. J lost 8 bases, V lost 3 bases, and 26 bases had no gene match. The CDR3 is 21 residues long. Germline V CDR1 and CDR2: SNHLY, FYNNEI. The CDR3, as DNA: TGTGCCAGCAGTGATCCACACAGGGTTTTTCTTTCTAGCGGGGGGGCCGACAAGCAGTACTTC. Protein: CASSDPHRVFLSSGGADKQYF.

V and J are TRBV18 and TRBJ2-6; TRBD2 matches 11 bases. V gave up 3 bases and J gave up 2 bases; unmatched junction bases: 3. CDR3 size: 17 residues. Per germline, CDR1 KGHSH and CDR2 LQKENI. In DNA, the CDR3 is TGTGCCAGCTCACCTACTAGCGGGAGCGCTGGGGCCAACGTCCTGACTTTC. Encoded protein: CASSPTSGSAGANVLTF.

The CDR3 reads CASSQEPANYGYTF. The CDR3 nucleotides read TGCGCCAGCAGCCAAGAACCGGCTAACTATGGCTACACCTTC. This chain joins TRBV4-3 and TRBJ1-2; D is undetermined. The CDR3 has 14 amino acids. Germline V lookup: CDR1 LGHNA, CDR2 YSLEER. Between the trimmed V and J ends, which lost 0 bases and 0 bases, there was a span of 5 bases.

V usage is TRBV7-3 and J usage is TRBJ2-3; no definite D call. Trimming stripped 2 bases from V and 8 bases from J, with 8 bases between. Germline V gene data show CDR1 as SGHTA and CDR2 as FQGTGA. CDR3 length: 12 amino acids. CDR3 in DNA: TGTGCCAGCAGCTTAGCTTCCGGTACGCAGTATTTT. Amino acids: CASSLASGTQYF.

The rearrangement links TRBV4-2 to TRBJ1-6; 7 nucleotides match TRBD1. V was pared by 1 base and J by 9 bases, with 9 bases of the junction left unmatched. Germline loops: CDR1 LGHNA, CDR2 YNFKEQ. CDR3 length equals 16 residues. CDR3 sequence: CASSQARQGGISPLHF. In DNA form, the CDR3 reads TGTGCCAGCAGCCAAGCCCGACAGGGTGGGATTTCACCCCTCCACTTT.

The chain carries TRBV7-8 and TRBJ2-5, with D possibly being TRBD2 (5 bases). CDR3 length: 13 residues. Germline values: CDR1 SGHVS, CDR2 FQNEAQ. Trimming left V 4 bases short and J 5 bases short, with 11 bases between. The CDR3 bases are TGTGCCAGCAGCTCCCAAGCGGTGGAGACCCAGTACTTC. It yields the protein CASSSQAVETQYF.

This rearrangement joins TRBV11-2 to TRBJ2-2; TRBD1 matches 10 bases. Germline CDR1 and CDR2: SGHAT and FQNNGV. This CDR3 comprises 15 residues. V shed 5 bases, J shed 6 bases, and the junction held 6 bases outside the gene matches. CDR3 loop: CASSESGTGAGELFF. The CDR3 bases are TGTGCCAGCAGCGAATCCGGGACAGGGGCCGGGGAGCTGTTTTTT.

This chain joins TRBV7-3 and TRBJ2-3; weak D call: TRBD2 (7 bases). With 2 bases removed from V and 1 base from J, the gap between germline ends came to 13 bases. The CDR3 has 16 residues. Germline V CDR1 and CDR2: SGHTA, FQGTGA. CDR3 sequence: CASSLDRGAGTDTQYF. For the CDR3, the DNA is TGTGCCAGCAGCTTAGATCGGGGGGCCGGCACAGATACGCAGTATTTT.

The V call is TRBV18, the J call TRBJ2-7; 8 nucleotides line up with TRBD2. V shed 4 bases and J 1 base; nucleotides not matched to a gene: 6. The germline V gene has CDR1 KGHSH and CDR2 LQKENI. The length of the CDR3 is 15 residues. CDR3 nucleotides: TGTGCCAGCTCACGAGGAGCGGGGGAGTCCTACGAGCAGTACTTC. Translated, it gives CASSRGAGESYEQYF.

The chain uses TRBV15 and TRBJ1-1; D may be TRBD1 (5 bases). Germline V gene data show CDR1 as LNHNV and CDR2 as YYDKDF (reference sequence). Trimming removed 4 bases from V and 1 base from J, with 10 bases in between. The CDR3 has 14 amino acids. CDR3 in DNA: TGTGCCACCAGCATGGGACTGGAGAACACTGAAGCTTTCTTT. Amino acids: CATSMGLENTEAFF.

The chain has TRBV7-9 and TRBJ1-2; D is uncertain. The CDR3 extends over 13 amino acids. The germline CDR1 and CDR2 sequences are SEHNR and FQNEAQ (reference sequence). V lost 2 bases and J lost 5, with 9 bases in between. CDR3 bases: TGTGCCAGCAGCTTATCGGTTGTTTATGGCTACACCTTC. Amino acids: CASSLSVVYGYTF. The whole variable domain, filled in from reference TRBV7-9 and TRBJ1-2, reads DTGVSQNPRHKITKRGQNVTFRCDPISEHNRLYWYRQTLGQGPEFLTYFQNEAQLEKSRLLSDRFSAERPKGSFSTLEIQRTEQGDSAMYLCASSLSVVYGYTFGSGTRLTVV.

Only a few counts were recorded for this clone. The chain joins TRBV19 to TRBJ1-2; the match to TRBD1 covers 7 bases. Trimming removed 5 bases from V and 0 bases from J; junction bases left unmatched: 3. The V gene's germline CDR1 is LNHDA and CDR2 SQIVND (reference sequence). The CDR3 length is 14 residues. CDR3 DNA sequence: TGTGCCAGTAGTCCACAGGGGACTAACTATGGCTACACCTTC. Translation: CASSPQGTNYGYTF.

V is TRBV2 and J is TRBJ2-5; D may be TRBD1 (5 bases). Trimming pared 9 bases from V and 4 bases from J, leaving 15 bases between. The CDR3 is 13 amino acids. From germline, CDR1 is SNHLY and CDR2 FYNNEI. This chain's CDR3 is CASGVGARETQYF. The DNA of the CDR3 is TGTGCCAGTGGGGTTGGGGCGCGAGAGACCCAGTACTTC.

About this clone itself: The same CDR3 is also encoded by other DNA sequences in this sample. The gene calls are TRBV5-4 and TRBJ2-1; D gene uncertain. The CDR3 has 13 residues. The germline V gene encodes CDR1 SGHNT and CDR2 YYREEE (reference sequence). Trimming took 0 bases from V and 3 from J, leaving 4 bases between them. CDR3 region: CASSLDSYNEQFF. Here the CDR3 DNA reads TGTGCCAGCAGCTTGGACAGCTACAATGAGCAGTTCTTC.

The gene calls are TRBV29-1 and TRBJ2-1; possible D gene TRBD2, 6 bases. This CDR3 contains 12 residues. The germline gives CDR1 SQVTM, CDR2 ANQGSEA. The CDR3 sequence is CSAGRGGNEQFF. In DNA form, the CDR3 reads TGCAGTGCCGGGCGGGGAGGCAATGAGCAGTTCTTC.

The chain couples TRBV10-3 to TRBJ2-1; 16 nucleotides align to TRBD2. Germline assignment: CDR1 ENHRY and CDR2 SYGVKD. The length of the CDR3 is 20 residues. V gave up 0 bases and J gave up 0 bases; unmatched junction bases: 5. This chain's CDR3 is CAISESKGLAGGSSYNEQFF. The CDR3 DNA reads TGTGCCATCAGTGAGTCCAAGGGACTAGCGGGGGGGAGCTCCTACAATGAGCAGTTCTTC.

This clone was observed once. This sequence joins TRBV4-1 and TRBJ1-4, with 7 bases identical to TRBD1. This CDR3 is 15 amino acids long. Trimming took 2 bases from V and 8 from J; bases not matched to a gene: 8. The V gene's germline CDR1 is MGHRA and CDR2 YSYEKL. In nucleotides, the CDR3 is TGCGCCAGCAGCCAAAAAGACAGGGAAAGAGAAAAACTGTTTTTT. Its protein product is CASSQKDREREKLFF.

A single count supports this clone. This chain joins TRBV19 and TRBJ2-2, with 7 bases lining up with TRBD2. The CDR3 has 15 residues. J gave up 3 bases and V 6 bases, and 7 bases lay outside the gene matches. The germline gives CDR1 LNHDA, CDR2 SQIVND (reference sequence). CDR3 in DNA: TGTGCCAGTAGGAGCGGGACTCTCGACACCGGGGAGCTGTTTTTT. This translates into CASRSGTLDTGELFF.

The V gene is TRBV5-1, the J gene TRBJ2-3, with 9 positions matching TRBD2. This CDR3 is 19 amino acids long. V lost 0 bases, J lost 0 bases, and 11 bases stayed unmatched. The germline V gene encodes CDR1 SGHRS and CDR2 YFSETQ. CDR3 sequence (DNA): TGCGCCAGCAGCTTGGAGGGGCTAGCGGGGCCCCCTAGCACAGATACGCAGTATTTT. Amino acids: CASSLEGLAGPPSTDTQYF.

The chain recombines TRBV5-1 with TRBJ2-1; TRBD2 matches at 11 bases. Germline assignment: CDR1 SGHRS and CDR2 YFSETQ. The J segment lost 6 bases and the V segment lost 4 bases, leaving 6 bases of the junction unmatched. The CDR3 loop spans 15 amino acids. In DNA form, the CDR3 reads TGCGCCAGCAGCCTTTCCGGGACTAGCGGCAATGAGCAGTTCTTC. Protein sequence: CASSLSGTSGNEQFF.

The chain recombines TRBV19 with TRBJ2-7; 11 bases align to TRBD2. Unmatched junction bases numbered 6, after V lost 7 bases and J lost 1 base. The CDR3 has 15 amino acids. Germline CDR1 and CDR2: LNHDA and SQIVND (reference sequence). The CDR3 DNA reads as TGTGCCAGTAAGCCCCTAGCGGGAGGATCCTACGAGCAGTACTTC. Translated: CASKPLAGGSYEQYF.

In this sample, this clone turned up once. The rearrangement uses TRBV5-6 and TRBJ1-1; no reliable D call. V was clipped by 4 bases and J by 4 bases, with 14 bases between them. CDR1 and CDR2 (germline): SGHDT, YYEEEE. This CDR3 spans 14 amino acids. For the CDR3, the DNA is TGTGCCAGCAGCCGTGAGGTTACGGGCACTGAAGCTTTCTTT. Its protein is CASSREVTGTEAFF.

The J gene is TRBJ2-7, the V gene TRBV9; D call uncertain. The CDR3 is 14 amino acids. Germline values: CDR1 SGDLS, CDR2 YYNGEE. V dropped 2 bases and J dropped 2 bases, with 11 bases sitting between them. The CDR3 region is CASSVELQTYEQYF. The CDR3 region has the DNA TGTGCCAGCAGCGTTGAACTACAAACCTACGAGCAGTACTTC.

The CDR3 here is CASSQVTLGGRADTGELFF. In nucleotides, the CDR3 is TGCGCCAGCAGCCAAGTCACCTTAGGTGGGAGGGCCGACACCGGGGAGCTGTTTTTT. The chain employs TRBV4-1 and TRBJ2-2, with 7 bases fitting TRBD2. The germline V gene has CDR1 MGHRA and CDR2 YSYEKL. This CDR3 spans 19 amino acids. Trimming at V came to 1 base and at J to 3 bases, leaving 14 bases not matched to a gene.

V usage is TRBV7-2 and J usage is TRBJ2-1, with TRBD1 matching over 10 bases. V was pared by 3 bases and J by 7 bases, with 6 bases of the junction left unmatched. The CDR3 runs 15 residues. Germline values: CDR1 SGHTA, CDR2 FQGNSA. The CDR3 spells CASSLAMDRGNEQFF. The CDR3 DNA sequence: TGTGCCAGCAGCTTGGCGATGGACAGGGGGAATGAGCAGTTCTTC.